This T cell receptor beta chain was identified in a study of esophageal squamous cell carcinoma under preoperative chemotherapy. The germline V gene encodes CDR1 SGHTA and CDR2 FQGNSA. The ends were cut back, 0 bases at V and 13 bases at J, with 7 bases in the middle. This CDR3 has 11 residues. TCRdb fed the PCR reads into MiXCR, producing one record per CDR3 protein. The data contain around 11,000 distinct CDR3 sequences, roughly 60% of them seen just once; the ten biggest clones take up less than 35%. This clonotype has ten or more counts. Time point here: after preoperative PTX-NDP chemotherapy. Sample collection was performed from a patient given preoperative chemotherapy. The sequence was collected from a human donor with esophageal squamous cell carcinoma. The donor label of this sample is uncertain. The chain has TRBV7-2 and TRBJ2-1; no clear D gene. CDR3 sequence (DNA): TGTGCCAGCAGCTTAGCAGAGACCCAGTTCTTC. Residues: CASSLAETQFF.